The 13 T cell receptor beta chains presented below share a single source sample, sequenced in a study of T-cell memory formation after mild COVID-19. In TCRdb, the 5' RACE reads were re-called with MiXCR into one record per CDR3 protein. The table records 300,000 to 350,000 distinct CDR3 sequences, under 15% of them present only once. Material for sequencing was PBMCs or a T cell subset sorted from them (not recorded which). The receptors come from a man younger than 35 who had mild COVID-19 (a few samples of this study predate the infection). Cell type and time point are not known.

The rearrangement joins TRBV18 to TRBJ2-7; 8 bases agree with TRBD1. This CDR3 is 15 amino acids long. Per germline, CDR1 KGHSH and CDR2 LQKENI. Unmatched junction bases numbered 8, after V lost 6 bases and J lost 1 base. CDR3 in amino acids: CASSSSTGESYEQYV. The CDR3 nucleotides are TGTGCCAGCTCCAGTTCGACAGGGGAATCCTACGAGCAGTACGTC.

This clonotype was observed a handful of times. The chain joins TRBV9 to TRBJ2-1; TRBD2 matches at 11 bases. From germline, CDR1 is SGDLS and CDR2 YYNGEE. This CDR3 has 16 residues. The ends lost 0 bases at V and 8 bases at J; junction bases unmatched: 7. CDR3 amino acids: CASSVVGLAGGDEQFF. CDR3 nucleotide sequence: TGTGCCAGCAGCGTAGTTGGGCTAGCGGGGGGCGATGAGCAGTTCTTC.

This clonotype has only a few counts. The rearrangement uses TRBV9 and TRBJ2-7, with TRBD1 as a possible D gene (5 bases). Between the trimmed V and J ends, which lost 4 bases and 3 bases, there was a span of 11 bases. Germline V gene sequence: CDR1 SGDLS, CDR2 YYNGEE. This CDR3 contains 13 residues. The CDR3 region is CASSPQGVYEQYF. The CDR3 DNA follows: TGTGCCAGCAGCCCTCAGGGTGTCTACGAGCAGTACTTC.

The V call is TRBV19, the J call TRBJ2-7; D may be TRBD1 or TRBD2 (5 bases each). V was clipped by 3 bases and J by 1 base, with 7 bases between them. The CDR3 runs to 13 residues. Germline CDR1 LNHDA, CDR2 SQIVND (reference sequence). The CDR3 is CASSMGPSYEQYV. The DNA of the CDR3 is TGTGCCAGTAGTATGGGACCTTCCTACGAGCAGTACGTC.

The chain has TRBV9 and TRBJ1-2; 10 bases match TRBD1. CDR1 is SGDLS, CDR2 YYNGEE, per germline. This CDR3 comprises 14 residues. With V trimmed by 4 bases and J by 7 bases, 7 bases remained unmatched. The CDR3 bases are TGTGCCAGCAGCCCCGACAGGGGGCGGATTGGCTACACCTTC. It encodes CASSPDRGRIGYTF.

J is TRBJ2-7 and V is TRBV2; no reliable D call. Between the trimmed V and J ends, which lost 8 bases and 1 base, there was a span of 9 bases. This CDR3 comprises 12 residues. The germline V gene encodes CDR1 SNHLY and CDR2 FYNNEI. The CDR3 region is CASVGRSYEQYV. The CDR3 nucleotides read TGTGCCAGCGTCGGTCGATCCTACGAGCAGTACGTC.

This sequence joins TRBV7-3 and TRBJ2-5, with D uncertain. The CDR3 consists of 14 residues. V was trimmed by 2 bases and J by 5 bases, leaving 12 bases between them. The germline V gene has CDR1 SGHTA and CDR2 FQGTGA. The CDR3 bases are TGTGCCAGCAGCTTATATCCGGGCGAGGAGACCCAGTACTTC. It codes for CASSLYPGEETQYF. Looking up the rest from reference TRBV7-3 and TRBJ2-5 gives the full variable domain: GAGVSQTPSNKVTEKGKYVELRCDPISGHTALYWYRQSLGQGPEFLIYFQGTGAADDSGLPNDRFFAVRPEGSVSTLKIQRTERGDSAVYLCASSLYPGEETQYFGPGTRLLVL.

Only a few counts were recorded for this clonotype. V gene TRBV18 combines with J gene TRBJ1-1; possibly TRBD1 for D (5 bases). The length of the CDR3 is 16 residues. Looked up from germline, CDR1 is KGHSH and CDR2 is LQKENI. Trimming cost V 3 bases and J 1 base, with 15 bases left between them. The CDR3 is CASSPGGFGGNTEAFF. The CDR3 DNA sequence: TGTGCCAGCTCACCCGGGGGGTTTGGTGGGAACACTGAAGCTTTCTTT.

In this sample, this clonotype turned up many times. The CDR3 DNA follows: TGTGCCATCAGTGAGTACGGACAGCAAGAGACCCAGTACTTC. Protein product: CAISEYGQQETQYF. The chain uses TRBV10-3 and TRBJ2-5; a possible D gene is TRBD1 (6 bases). Germline V gene data show CDR1 as ENHRY and CDR2 as SYGVKD. Trimming stripped 1 base from V and 2 bases from J, with 8 bases between. The CDR3 extends over 14 amino acids.

J is TRBJ1-1 and V is TRBV13; D is undetermined. This CDR3 has 11 residues. V lost 5 bases and J 6 bases, leaving 7 bases between the germline ends. Germline V lookup: CDR1 PRHDT, CDR2 FYEKMQ (reference sequence). The CDR3 nucleotides are TGTGCCAGCAGCCAGGAGCCTGAAGCTTTCTTT. Protein product: CASSQEPEAFF.

The sample holds one count of this clonotype. The chain recombines TRBV6-4 with TRBJ2-3; TRBD2 matches at 7 bases. V was pared by 3 bases and J by 0 bases, with 3 bases of the junction left unmatched. Germline values: CDR1 MRHNA, CDR2 SNTAGT. The CDR3 is 15 amino acids. The CDR3 reads CASSEAGLSTDTQYF. Written as DNA, the CDR3 is TGTGCCAGCAGTGAAGCGGGGCTTAGCACAGATACGCAGTATTTT.

The V call is TRBV12-3 or TRBV12-4, the J call TRBJ1-5, with unresolved D. V was pared by 3 bases and J by 7 bases, with 4 bases between. This CDR3 spans 11 amino acids. CDR3 in DNA: TGTGCCAGCAGTTTGCGACAGCCCCAGCATTTT. Its translation: CASSLRQPQHF.

This clonotype was observed at least ten times. CDR3 amino acids: CSAGGGANYGYTF. The CDR3, as DNA: TGCAGCGCCGGCGGTGGGGCCAACTATGGCTACACCTTC. The chain employs TRBV29-1 and TRBJ1-2; possibly TRBD1 for D (5 bases). Germline CDR1 reads SQVTM; CDR2 reads ANQGSEA. V was trimmed by 7 bases and J by 2 bases, leaving 14 bases between them. The CDR3 is made up of 13 amino acids.